A single sample gave rise to the 10 T cell receptor beta chains below, sequenced in a study of read filtering for tumor transcriptome and immune sequencing. The library was built from about 400 ng RNA with molecular barcoded adaptors for alpha/delta and beta/gamma chains. Via MiXCR, TCRdb re-called the reads, giving one row per CDR3 protein. The table has tens of thousands of distinct CDR3 sequences, roughly 19% seen once; the top ten hold roughly a tenth. Sequencing was performed on a population of CD138-negative cells sorted from bone marrow. These receptors were taken from a donor at least 40 years old with multiple myeloma.

In regard to this clonotype: Just one base apart from a much larger clone, this may be a read error. The chain is built from TRBV5-1 and TRBJ2-1, with D hard to call. The CDR3 contains 14 residues. Germline-derived CDR1 and CDR2 are SGHRS and YFSETQ. Written as DNA, the CDR3 is TGCGCCAGCAGCTTAGGGCAGGCGTACAATGAGCAGCTCTTC. Translating gives CASSLGQAYNEQLF.

This clonotype was seen a handful of times. Given a much more abundant clone one base away, this may be a read error. The chain has TRBV20-1 and TRBJ1-1, with TRBD1 matching over 8 bases. CDR3 length: 13 residues. Germline loops: CDR1 DFQATT, CDR2 SNEGSKA (reference sequence). Losses at the gene ends were 6 bases for V and 0 bases for J; bases not matched to a gene: 3. CDR3: CSAPGQVNTEAFF. The CDR3 bases are TGCAGTGCCCCGGGACAGGTGAACACTGAAGCTTTCTTT.

This clonotype showed up just a few times. This chain connects TRBV7-2 to TRBJ2-3, with D hard to call. The CDR3 totals 16 residues. V was cut by 5 bases and J by 4 bases, with 19 bases left in between. Looked up from germline, CDR1 is SGHTA and CDR2 is FQGNSA. As DNA, the CDR3 is TGTGCCAGCAGCCCGAGTTTCCAGTACATACCAGATACGCAGTATTTT. This sequence encodes CASSPSFQYIPDTQYF. The complete variable domain, with remaining parts taken from reference TRBV7-2 and TRBJ2-3, reads GAGVSQSPSNKVTEKGKDVELRCDPISGHTALYWYRQSLGQGLEFLIYFQGNSAPDKSGLPSDRFSAERTGGSVSTLTIQRTQQEDSAVYLCASSPSFQYIPDTQYFGPGTRLTVL.

The sample holds many counts of this clonotype. The V and J genes are TRBV30 and TRBJ2-2, with D perhaps TRBD2 (5 bases). Germline V lookup: CDR1 GTSNPN, CDR2 SVGIG (reference sequence). Trimming left V 2 bases short and J 7 bases short, with 14 bases between. The CDR3 covers 14 residues. CDR3 residues: CAWSSGQLGGELFF. The CDR3 DNA reads as TGTGCCTGGAGTAGCGGTCAGTTGGGCGGGGAGCTGTTTTTT.

This clonotype was observed many times. The V gene is TRBV7-8, the J gene TRBJ2-1, with TRBD1 matching over 8 bases. The CDR3 is made up of 13 amino acids. Germline V lookup: CDR1 SGHVS, CDR2 FQNEAQ. V dropped 5 bases and J dropped 4; count of bases not matched to a gene: 1. CDR3 sequence: CASSQGAYNEQFF. The CDR3 DNA sequence: TGTGCCAGCAGCCAGGGGGCTTACAATGAGCAGTTCTTC.

This clonotype was observed many times. The chain joins TRBV20-1 to TRBJ2-7, with 8 positions matching TRBD1. Germline CDR1 reads DFQATT; CDR2 reads SNEGSKA (reference sequence). With 3 bases clipped from V and 2 bases from J, the junction kept 3 bases outside the gene matches. The CDR3 contains 13 residues. The CDR3, as DNA: TGCAGTGCTAGGGGGGACAGGACCTACGAGCAGTACTTC. This gives the protein CSARGDRTYEQYF.

This clonotype was detected many times. This sequence joins TRBV2 and TRBJ1-2; D remains ambiguous. Germline V lookup: CDR1 SNHLY, CDR2 FYNNEI. Trimming removed 5 bases at V and 0 bases at J, with 10 bases between. The CDR3 totals 14 residues. The CDR3 DNA is TGTGCCAGCAGTAGGTCCGCTACTAACTATGGCTACACCTTC. It is translated as CASSRSATNYGYTF.

This clonotype was observed many times. V usage is TRBV20-1 and J usage is TRBJ1-1, with a possible D match to TRBD1 (6 bases). Germline-derived CDR1 and CDR2 are DFQATT and SNEGSKA (reference sequence). V lost 0 bases and J 5 bases, leaving 16 bases between the germline ends. This CDR3 is built from 15 residues. The DNA of the CDR3 is TGCAGTGCTAGAGATGGCAAACAGGGACGGACTGAAGCTTTCTTT. It is translated as CSARDGKQGRTEAFF.

Turning to this clonotype: A much larger clone lies a single base off, so this may be a read error. V and J are TRBV3-1 and TRBJ2-7; D uncertain. V was pared by 1 base and J by 6 bases, with 10 bases between. This CDR3 contains 13 residues. Germline values: CDR1 LGHDT, CDR2 YNNKEL (reference sequence). The CDR3: CASSQVRGREQYF. In nucleotides, the CDR3 is TGTGCCAGCAGCCAAGTGCGAGGACGCGAGCAGTACTTC.

This clonotype has a count of ten or more. The V and J genes are TRBV7-9 and TRBJ2-3, with 8 bases that match TRBD2. Per germline, CDR1 SEHNR and CDR2 FQNEAQ (reference sequence). This CDR3 is 15 amino acids long. The ends lost 1 base at V and 11 bases at J; junction bases unmatched: 11. The CDR3 nucleotides are TGTGCCAGCAGCTTAGAGGCGGGGGGACCCTACGGGCAGTATTTT. This encodes CASSLEAGGPYGQYF.